This entry is about one TCR beta chain. The source of the sample is a study of blood T cell repertoires in COVID-19. Looked up from germline, CDR1 is WNHNN and CDR2 is SYGVQD (reference sequence). This CDR3 comprises 14 residues. V lost 3 bases to trimming and J lost 3 bases, with 10 bases between them. Profiled with immunoSEQ multiplex PCR; TCRdb holds only in-frame clones, not every one. The sample consists of about 440,000 clones, more than 85% of them appearing once. This TCR was recovered from a woman aged 25 to 39 with acute or convalescent COVID-19. The material sequenced was peripheral blood. The chain links TRBV10-1 to TRBJ2-3; D unclear. For the CDR3, the DNA is TGCGCCAGCAGTGAATGGCAGATGACAGATACGCAGTATTTT. Its protein is CASSEWQMTDTQYF.